Presented here are 22 T cell receptor beta chains from one specimen sequenced in a study of shared clonotypes between healthy human individuals. Measured with immunoSEQ multiplex PCR; TCRdb has only the in-frame clones, and not every one. The table shows around 2.3 million clones, with approximately 94% occurring only once. The sequenced material came from naive CD4+ T cells sorted from blood. Sample subset: CD45RA+ positively selected. The receptors derive from a man aged 18 to 35 in good health.

The chain's CDR3 is CASSIWDQGEQFF. The CDR3 coding sequence is TGTGCCAGTAGTATATGGGATCAGGGTGAGCAGTTCTTC. The gene calls are TRBV19 and TRBJ2-1; D may be TRBD1 (5 bases). The V gene lost 2 bases and the J gene lost 9 bases, with 11 bases spanning the gap. The CDR3 has 13 amino acids. Germline assignment: CDR1 LNHDA and CDR2 SQIVND (reference sequence).

This clone appeared a few times. The chain joins TRBV13 to TRBJ1-1; 7 positions match TRBD1. Germline loops: CDR1 PRHDT, CDR2 FYEKMQ (reference sequence). The CDR3 contains 13 residues. The V gene end was trimmed by 5 bases and the J gene end by 1 base; junction bases not matched to a gene: 1. This CDR3 reads CASSRTGNTEAFF. The CDR3 coding sequence is TGTGCCAGCAGCAGGACAGGGAACACTGAAGCTTTCTTT.

This chain links TRBV6-5 with TRBJ1-5; the match to TRBD1 covers 8 bases. This CDR3 is 12 amino acids long. Per the germline V gene, CDR1 is MNHEY and CDR2 is SVGAGI. After removal of 9 bases from V and 9 bases from J, the junction contained 7 bases not matched to a gene. CDR3 sequence: CASGTGVSPQHF. CDR3 nucleotides: TGTGCCAGTGGGACAGGAGTTTCGCCCCAGCATTTT.

The chain links TRBV11-3 to TRBJ2-2; 8 bases are a match to TRBD2. The germline CDR1 and CDR2 sequences are SGHNT and YENEEA. This CDR3 has 19 amino acids. Losses at the gene ends were 5 bases for V and 0 bases for J; bases not matched to a gene: 14. The CDR3: CASSPVPGGRRANTGELFF. CDR3 nucleotide sequence: TGTGCCAGCAGCCCCGTTCCGGGGGGGCGTAGAGCGAACACCGGGGAGCTGTTTTTT.

This chain connects TRBV6-6 to TRBJ1-6; TRBD1 might be the D (5 bases). Germline lookup yields CDR1 MNHNY and CDR2 SVGAGI (reference sequence). CDR3 length: 16 amino acids. Trimming left V 5 bases short and J 6 bases short, with 17 bases between. The CDR3 region has the DNA TGTGCCAGCAGTCCCGTGGAGGGGCGGGGTAATTCACCCCTCCACTTT. Residues: CASSPVEGRGNSPLHF.

This rearrangement joins TRBV19 to TRBJ2-7; 7 bases are shared with TRBD1. The CDR3 runs to 14 residues. V trimming: 3 bases; J trimming: 4 bases; junction bases outside the gene matches: 6. Germline V gene sequence: CDR1 LNHDA, CDR2 SQIVND (reference sequence). CDR3 loop: CASSIAQGVYEQYF. The CDR3 DNA reads TGTGCCAGTAGTATTGCCCAGGGGGTGTACGAGCAGTACTTC. The full variable domain, with the rest looked up from reference TRBV19 and TRBJ2-7, is DGGITQSPKYLFRKEGQNVTLSCEQNLNHDAMYWYRQDPGQGLRLIYYSQIVNDFQKGDIAEGYSVSREKKESFPLTVTSAQKNPTAFYLCASSIAQGVYEQYFGPGTRLTVT.

This sequence joins TRBV7-9 and TRBJ1-3; the D is unclear. Germline CDR1 is SEHNR and CDR2 is FQNEAQ (reference sequence). V was clipped by 8 bases and J by 3 bases, with 14 bases between them. This CDR3 has 14 residues. CDR3 sequence (DNA): TGTGCCAGCGAGGCCGAAATCTTTGGAAACACCATATATTTT. Protein product: CASEAEIFGNTIYF.

V usage is TRBV18 and J usage is TRBJ2-7; D is possibly TRBD1 or TRBD2 (5 bases each). The CDR3 runs to 14 residues. Germline CDR1 is KGHSH and CDR2 is LQKENI. V lost 5 bases, J lost 0 bases, and 11 bases lay in between. The CDR3, as DNA: TGTGCCAGCTCAACCCTGGGGGTCTCCTACGAGCAGTACTTC. Translating gives CASSTLGVSYEQYF.

The chain couples TRBV13 to TRBJ2-3, with a tentative D call TRBD2 (5 bases). Trimming shortened V by 2 bases and J by 6 bases, and 21 bases separated the two germline ends. The CDR3 is 17 amino acids. Looked up from germline, CDR1 is PRHDT and CDR2 is FYEKMQ (reference sequence). This CDR3 reads CASSLLLGPREGDTQYF. The DNA for the CDR3 is TGTGCCAGCAGCTTACTTCTCGGGCCTCGGGAAGGGGATACGCAGTATTTT.

The chain combines TRBV10-3 with TRBJ2-1; 8 positions agree with TRBD2. Germline V gene data show CDR1 as ENHRY and CDR2 as SYGVKD. CDR3 length equals 15 residues. Trimming at V came to 3 bases and at J to 8 bases, leaving 9 bases not matched to a gene. The CDR3 DNA follows: TGTGCCATCAGTGAAGGAGCGGGGGCCCTCGATGAGCAGTTCTTC. This gives the protein CAISEGAGALDEQFF.

This chain connects TRBV2 to TRBJ2-1; 7 nucleotides match TRBD2. The germline CDR1 and CDR2 sequences are SNHLY and FYNNEI. V was pared by 5 bases and J by 3 bases, with 7 bases of the junction left unmatched. The CDR3 extends over 15 amino acids. CDR3 sequence reads: CASSQGWEGYNEQFF. In DNA, the CDR3 is TGTGCCAGCAGTCAAGGGTGGGAGGGCTACAATGAGCAGTTCTTC.

The V call is TRBV6-1, the J call TRBJ1-1; weak D call: TRBD1 (5 bases). This CDR3 spans 13 amino acids. V was trimmed by 5 bases and J by 1 base, leaving 8 bases between them. The germline V gene encodes CDR1 MNHNS and CDR2 SASEGT. CDR3 DNA sequence: TGTGCCAGCAGTCGGGACCCGAACACTGAAGCTTTCTTT. Translating it yields CASSRDPNTEAFF.

The chain uses TRBV5-8 and TRBJ1-1; D unresolved. The CDR3 spans 16 residues. The ends were cut back, 1 base at V and 5 bases at J, with 18 bases in the middle. CDR1 and CDR2 (germline): SGHTS, YDEGEE. CDR3 loop: CASSLFGREVWTEAFF. The CDR3 DNA reads as TGTGCCAGCAGCTTGTTCGGGAGGGAAGTTTGGACTGAAGCTTTCTTT.

The rearrangement links TRBV15 to TRBJ2-7; 7 bases align to TRBD1. V was pared by 5 bases and J by 1 base, with 11 bases of the junction left unmatched. The CDR3 covers 16 residues. Germline assignment: CDR1 LNHNV and CDR2 YYDKDF (reference sequence). CDR3 loop: CATSPPTGRGSYEQYF. CDR3 coding DNA: TGTGCCACCAGCCCTCCGACAGGGCGCGGGTCCTACGAGCAGTACTTC. The full variable domain, rest sourced from reference TRBV15 and TRBJ2-7, is DAMVIQNPRYQVTQFGKPVTLSCSQTLNHNVMYWYQQKSSQAPKLLFHYYDKDFNNEADTPDNFQSRRPNTSFCFLDIRSPGLGDTAMYLCATSPPTGRGSYEQYFGPGTRLTVT.

V is TRBV7-9 and J is TRBJ2-1; no clear D. V was trimmed by 2 bases and J by 7 bases, leaving 15 bases between them. This CDR3 spans 15 amino acids. The germline V gene has CDR1 SEHNR and CDR2 FQNEAQ (reference sequence). The CDR3 reads CASSLTPNNVNEQFF. DNA for the CDR3: TGTGCCAGCAGCTTAACACCGAATAATGTGAATGAGCAGTTCTTC.

The table lists this clone with a count of one. Other DNA sequences of this sample code for an identical CDR3. The chain joins TRBV6-1 to TRBJ2-7; D might be TRBD1 or TRBD2, each matching 5 bases. Trimming shortened V by 2 bases and J by 2 bases, and 7 bases separated the two germline ends. This CDR3 spans 13 amino acids. The germline gives CDR1 MNHNS, CDR2 SASEGT. The CDR3 DNA reads as TGTGCCAGCAGTGAACCGGGACCCTACGAGCAGTACTTC. Amino acids: CASSEPGPYEQYF.

As regards this clone: This same CDR3 is encoded by further DNA sequences in the sample. This chain connects TRBV28 to TRBJ1-5; no firm D call. Germline V gene data show CDR1 as MDHEN and CDR2 as SYDVKM. The CDR3 has 13 residues. Trimming removed 5 bases at V and 5 bases at J, with 10 bases between. This chain's CDR3 is CASSQRRDQPQHF. Written as DNA, the CDR3 is TGTGCCAGCAGTCAACGGCGAGATCAGCCCCAGCATTTT.

This chain uses TRBV10-3 with TRBJ1-1; 7 bases are shared with TRBD1. CDR3 size: 17 residues. Trimming at V came to 0 bases and at J to 0 bases, leaving 7 bases not matched to a gene. CDR1 is ENHRY, CDR2 SYGVKD, per germline. For the CDR3, the DNA is TGTGCCATCAGTGAGTCTTCCGGGACAGCGATGAACACTGAAGCTTTCTTT. Protein: CAISESSGTAMNTEAFF.

This clone was observed a single time. The chain has TRBV4-3 and TRBJ2-7; no clear D gene. The ends were cut back, 3 bases at V and 7 bases at J, with 10 bases in the middle. Germline values: CDR1 LGHNA, CDR2 YSLEER. The CDR3 contains 12 residues. The CDR3 here is CASSHRTDEQYF. In DNA form, the CDR3 reads TGCGCCAGCAGCCACAGAACGGATGAGCAGTACTTC.

The CDR3 bases are TGTGCCAGCTCACCCCAAGGGGACACAGGATATACTGAAGCTTTCTTT. Encoded protein: CASSPQGDTGYTEAFF. V gene TRBV18 combines with J gene TRBJ1-1; possible D gene TRBD1, 6 bases. The germline CDR1 and CDR2 sequences are KGHSH and LQKENI. CDR3 length: 16 residues. Trimming removed 3 bases at V and 5 bases at J, with 19 bases between. Supplemented by reference TRBV18 and TRBJ1-1, the full variable domain reads NAGVMQNPRHLVRRRGQEARLRCSPMKGHSHVYWYRQLPEEGLKFMVYLQKENIIDESGMPKERFSAEFPKEGPSILRIQQVVRGDSAAYFCASSPQGDTGYTEAFFGQGTRLTVV.

The chain recombines TRBV11-2 with TRBJ2-5; possibly TRBD1 for D (6 bases). The V and J ends lost 3 bases and 5 bases respectively, with 13 bases between them. This CDR3 contains 14 residues. The germline V gene encodes CDR1 SGHAT and CDR2 FQNNGV. Here the CDR3 reads CASSFGRGRETQYF. Here the CDR3 DNA reads TGTGCCAGCAGCTTCGGCAGGGGAAGGGAGACCCAGTACTTC.

V gene TRBV6-1 combines with J gene TRBJ2-7, with D unresolved. Between the trimmed V and J ends, which lost 4 bases and 2 bases, there was a span of 18 bases. Germline values: CDR1 MNHNS, CDR2 SASEGT. The CDR3 consists of 16 residues. CDR3 amino acids: CASSVGVKGPPYEQYF. The DNA of the CDR3 is TGTGCCAGCAGTGTGGGTGTCAAAGGCCCTCCCTACGAGCAGTACTTC.